This T cell receptor (beta chain) was identified in a study of cytomegalovirus exposure and HLA in healthy donors. Study-level findings and limits: The authors later linked a missense DCLRE1C variant to TCR beta V- and J-gene trimming. A later analysis reported that several of the most significant clusters appeared to be linked to common viral pathogens, among them Epstein-Barr virus.

With 60 Vbeta and 13 Jbeta primers, the PCR was carried out. Per the original methods: Counted up in a later analysis, unique TCR beta chains came to approximately 77 million, with around 9.9 million shared. Method: immunoSEQ multiplex PCR; TCRdb's copy keeps in-frame clones and lacks some. D and trimming were read from the DNA, whereas the V and J calls and clone size are those reported in that table. The sample holds 200,000 to 250,000 clones, 80% to 85% seen once. Details on this clone: Its antigen remains unidentified.

CDR3 size: 14 residues. Germline-derived CDR1 and CDR2 are SGHRS and YFSETQ. V was cut by 0 bases and J by 7 bases, with 11 bases left in between. Healthy people donating bone marrow made up the donors. Input material: PBMCs. The chain recombines TRBV5-1 with TRBJ2-1, with D possibly TRBD2 on 6 matching bases. This TCR derives from a woman aged 60-75 years in good health and CMV-seropositive. CDR3 DNA sequence: TGCGCCAGCAGCTTGGACGGGAGTTGGAATGAGCAGTTCTTC. It translates to CASSLDGSWNEQFF.